The clone carrying this T cell receptor (beta chain) has a count of ten or more. Its antigen is not identified. The data belong to a study of identical twins. A single record per CDR3 protein comes from TCRdb applying MiXCR to the 5' RACE reads. In the table there are some 600,000 distinct CDR3 sequences, under 8.5% of which are singletons. Broader study findings: In cord blood, abundant beta clonotypes had fewer insertions; memory showed no trend. Twin-shared out-of-frame alpha sequences were enriched for low generation probability.

The CDR3 extends over 14 amino acids. Germline-derived CDR1 and CDR2 are SEHNR and FQNEAQ (reference sequence). V was clipped by 5 bases and J by 0 bases, with 7 bases between them. The data were also submitted as part of a second study, on yellow fever vaccine responses in identical twins. As that study records: Each twin's T cell response to the vaccine was reported to look partly convergent and partly personalized.

The sequenced sample was PBMCs. The V gene is TRBV7-9, the J gene TRBJ1-4; no firm D call. The sequence came from a woman aged 18-35 years in good health. CDR3 DNA sequence: TGTGCCAGCAGCAAGACAACAACTAATGAAAAACTGTTTTTT. It translates to CASSKTTTNEKLFF.